This T cell receptor beta chain was profiled in a study of blood T cell repertoires in COVID-19. About the research overall: Some COVID-19 samples were acute and others convalescent; all came from the United States, Italy and Spain.

This clone was observed a handful of times. Generated by immunoSEQ multiplex PCR, the TCRdb table keeps only in-frame clones and is missing some. The data contain around 250,000 clones, approximately 85% of them singletons. The CDR3 extends over 17 amino acids. The junction had 8 bases not matched to a gene; V was cut back by 5 bases and J by 1 base. CDR1 and CDR2 (germline): WNHNN, SYGVQD (reference sequence). The origin of this receptor is a man older than 75 with acute or convalescent COVID-19. The sequencing input was peripheral blood. This chain joins TRBV10-1 and TRBJ1-1; 12 nucleotides agree with TRBD1. The CDR3 DNA sequence: TGCGCCAGCAGTCGTACCGGGACAGGGGGCCGGAACACTGAAGCTTTCTTT. It is translated as CASSRTGTGGRNTEAFF.